A single sample is the source of the 16 T cell receptor beta chains below, sequenced in a study of T cell responses to AZD1222 COVID-19 vaccine. The data were produced by immunoSEQ multiplex PCR, yet TCRdb's version contains in-frame clones alone and is incomplete. The sample consists of roughly 150,000 clones, around 93% of them appearing once. This sample comprised peripheral blood, obtained on day 0 of AZD1222 vaccination. The receptor source for this set is an adult in good health.

The V gene is TRBV7-3, the J gene TRBJ2-7; TRBD2 agrees at 9 bases. Germline V gives CDR1 SGHTA, CDR2 FQGTGA. With 5 bases clipped from V and 9 bases from J, the junction kept 20 bases outside the gene matches. This CDR3 has 17 amino acids. The chain's CDR3 is CASSPSGLEAGGLGQYF. The CDR3 nucleotides are TGTGCCAGCAGCCCCTCCGGGTTGGAAGCGGGGGGCTTAGGGCAGTACTTC.

A single count supports this clone. The chain has TRBV7-9 and TRBJ1-2; D is unresolved. The germline V gene encodes CDR1 SEHNR and CDR2 FQNEAQ (reference sequence). V lost 3 bases to trimming and J lost 4 bases, with 15 bases between them. This CDR3 is built from 15 residues. CDR3 sequence: CASSFSWAPGYGYTF. In DNA, the CDR3 is TGTGCCAGCAGCTTTTCATGGGCACCAGGCTATGGCTACACCTTC.

The rearrangement uses TRBV4-2 and TRBJ1-6; D not resolved. The CDR3 has 17 amino acids. The ends were cut back, 0 bases at V and 7 bases at J, with 16 bases in the middle. Looked up from germline, CDR1 is LGHNA and CDR2 is YNFKEQ. The CDR3 DNA reads TGTGCCAGCAGCCAAGAGGCAGCCACCCCCTTGAATTCACCCCTCCACTTT. It encodes CASSQEAATPLNSPLHF.

The sample holds one count of this clone. The V call is TRBV4-3, the J call TRBJ1-2, with 9 bases that match TRBD1. V gave up 2 bases and J gave up 8 bases; unmatched junction bases: 6. The CDR3 has 14 residues. Looked up from germline, CDR1 is LGHNA and CDR2 is YSLEER. The CDR3 spells CASSQTTGGWGYTF. The DNA of the CDR3 is TGCGCCAGCAGCCAAACGACAGGGGGTTGGGGCTACACCTTC.

This rearrangement joins TRBV4-3 to TRBJ1-2; no definite D call. This CDR3 has 12 amino acids. V was cut by 0 bases and J by 7 bases, with 6 bases left in between. From germline, CDR1 is LGHNA and CDR2 YSLEER. CDR3 residues: CASSQEGSGYTF. CDR3 in DNA: TGCGCCAGCAGCCAAGAGGGGTCTGGCTACACCTTC.

The gene calls are TRBV10-3 and TRBJ2-7; D gene unclear. In germline, CDR1 is ENHRY, CDR2 SYGVKD. CDR3 length: 12 amino acids. The V end was cut by 2 bases, the J end by 3 bases, with 5 bases between. The CDR3 loop is CAISERHYEQYF. CDR3 DNA sequence: TGTGCCATCAGTGAGCGGCACTACGAGCAGTACTTC.

The gene calls are TRBV11-3 and TRBJ2-1, with 9 positions matching TRBD1. V shed 5 bases, J shed 4 bases, and the junction held 18 bases outside the gene matches. The CDR3 contains 19 residues. Germline CDR1 is SGHNT and CDR2 is YENEEA. The CDR3 DNA is TGTGCCAGCAGCGGAGGGACAGGGTCCCTAGCGAAGTCGTACAATGAGCAGTTCTTC. It specifies CASSGGTGSLAKSYNEQFF.

The chain carries TRBV6-8 and TRBJ2-7; no definite D call. Germline assignment: CDR1 MNHGY and CDR2 SAAAGT. Trimming took 4 bases from V and 0 from J, leaving 10 bases between them. The CDR3 covers 14 residues. The CDR3 DNA sequence: TGTGCCAGCAGTTGGCCAGATCACTCCTACGAGCAGTACTTC. Translation gives CASSWPDHSYEQYF.

The chain has TRBV14 and TRBJ1-5; maybe TRBD1 (5 bases). The germline V and J ends were trimmed by 4 bases and 4 bases, with 20 bases remaining between them. Germline lookup yields CDR1 SGHDN and CDR2 FVKESK. The CDR3 totals 17 residues. The CDR3 protein is CASSLVVQGDRNQPQHF. The CDR3, as DNA: TGTGCCAGCAGCCTAGTTGTCCAGGGCGATAGAAATCAGCCCCAGCATTTT.

The J gene is TRBJ2-2, the V gene TRBV12-3 or TRBV12-4; D is unclear. V was pared by 6 bases and J by 6 bases, with 8 bases between. This CDR3 comprises 12 residues. The CDR3 reads CASSRGPGELFF. The CDR3 bases are TGTGCCAGCAGCCGTGGCCCCGGGGAGCTGTTTTTT.

The rearrangement links TRBV7-9 to TRBJ2-2; possibly TRBD1 or TRBD2 for D (5 bases each). Per the germline V gene, CDR1 is SEHNR and CDR2 is FQNEAQ (reference sequence). The V and J ends lost 6 bases and 4 bases respectively, with 15 bases between them. This CDR3 is built from 15 residues. DNA for the CDR3: TGTGCCAGCAGGCTTAGCAGAGGGGCCACCGGGGAGCTGTTTTTT. The encoded protein is CASRLSRGATGELFF.

Here the CDR3 reads CASSYPSGGNQPQHF. DNA for the CDR3: TGTGCCAGCAGTTACCCTTCAGGGGGCAATCAGCCCCAGCATTTT. The V and J genes are TRBV6-2 or TRBV6-3 and TRBJ1-5, with a weak D call TRBD1 (6 bases). V shed 2 bases and J shed 2 bases, with 10 bases lying between them. The CDR3 totals 15 residues. Germline CDR1 reads MNHEY; CDR2 reads SVGEGT.

This chain links TRBV5-1 with TRBJ1-6; possible D gene TRBD1, 5 bases. The CDR3 consists of 15 residues. The germline V gene encodes CDR1 SGHRS and CDR2 YFSETQ. V shed 2 bases and J shed 10 bases, with 16 bases lying between them. In DNA, the CDR3 is TGCGCCAGCAGCTTAGGACCAGGGAGTGGCTCACCCCTCCACTTT. It yields the protein CASSLGPGSGSPLHF.

As regards this clone: Germline and junction disagree at one end, which may indicate a read error. The chain couples TRBV5-4 to TRBJ2-3; tentative D call: TRBD2 (6 bases). There are 14 residues in the CDR3. The germline V gene has CDR1 SGHNT and CDR2 YYREEE (reference sequence). The CDR3 is CAGSLEGSTDTQYF. The CDR3, as DNA: TGTGCCGGCAGCTTGGAGGGGTCCACAGATACGCAGTATTTT.

The chain is built from TRBV3-1 (or the pseudogene TRBV3-2) and TRBJ1-1; 7 positions agree with TRBD1. The germline V gene has CDR1 LGHDT and CDR2 YNNKEL (reference sequence). Unmatched junction bases numbered 2, after V lost 0 bases and J lost 4 bases. This CDR3 comprises 14 residues. The CDR3 nucleotides are TGTGCCAGCAGCCAAGATGGACAGGTCACTGAAGCTTTCTTT. Translation gives CASSQDGQVTEAFF.

The count of this clone is one. The chain joins TRBV9 to TRBJ2-3; D uncertain. Trimming removed 0 bases at V and 0 bases at J, with 11 bases between. CDR1 SGDLS and CDR2 YYNGEE come from the germline V gene. There are 16 residues in the CDR3. The CDR3 DNA reads TGTGCCAGCAGCGTAGCATGGGTTGAAAGCACAGATACGCAGTATTTT. This codes for CASSVAWVESTDTQYF.